The present entry profiles one T cell receptor (beta chain) with its context. Germline CDR1 MNHEY, CDR2 SVGAGI. V was trimmed by 4 bases and J by 2 bases, leaving 12 bases between them. CDR3 length equals 15 residues. Generated by immunoSEQ multiplex PCR, the TCRdb table keeps only in-frame clones and is missing some. The sample includes about 130,000 clones, 93% of them seen just once. The record originates from a study of T cell responses to AZD1222 COVID-19 vaccine. Sequenced material: peripheral blood, taken on day 0 of AZD1222 vaccination. This TCR was sampled from an adult in good health. V usage is TRBV6-5 and J usage is TRBJ1-3; maybe TRBD1 (6 bases). CDR3 in DNA: TGTGCCAGCAGTTCTACGGGACAAGCTGGAAACACCATATATTTT. Amino acids: CASSSTGQAGNTIYF.